Listed here is a single T cell receptor (beta chain). Those who served as multiple sclerosis controls were treatment-naive patients with stable or active relapsing-remitting disease. An amount of RNA that ranged from roughly 0.5 to 1 ug was reverse transcribed with random hexamers. Across 54 Vbeta and 13 Jbeta, TCR beta CDR3 was amplified with immunoSEQ multiplex PCR. TCRdb reprocessed the immunoSEQ multiplex PCR reads via MiXCR and lists one record per CDR3 protein. In the table there are around 180,000 distinct CDR3 sequences, approximately 96% of which are singletons. The sample comes from a study of CD8 T cells in Susac syndrome. Sequencing used CD8+ T cells from PBMCs. This clonotype was obtained from a human donor with multiple sclerosis.

CDR3 in DNA: TGTGCCAGCAGTAACACGGGGTTCTTCTACGAGCAGTACTTC. Protein sequence: CASSNTGFFYEQYF. The chain couples TRBV27 to TRBJ2-7, with D possibly being TRBD2 (5 bases). Germline V gives CDR1 MNHEY, CDR2 SMNVEV (reference sequence). V lost 5 bases and J 3 bases, leaving 14 bases between the germline ends. This CDR3 has 14 residues.